These T cell receptor beta chains were read from a single sample in a study of shared clonotypes between healthy human individuals. This table comes from immunoSEQ multiplex PCR, and its TCRdb copy is limited to in-frame clones, with some not included. The sample carries just over 2,000,000 clones, less than 95% recorded once. Sequencing was done on a sample of naive CD8+ T cells sorted from blood. The receptors derive from a young man in good health. CDR3s include the opening cysteine and the closing phenylalanine or tryptophan. D genes are given only for firm matches. Only some rows state a clone size, as once, few, many or a class for expanded clones.

D gene	J gene	clone size	V gene	CDR3 DNA	CDR3 protein
-	TRBJ1-2	-	TRBV13	TGTGCCAGCAGCTTAGGGACGCATGGCTACACCTTC	CASSLGTHGYTF
TRBD1	TRBJ1-2	-	TRBV30	TGTGCCTGGACCCTATCGACAGGGTTTGGCTACACCTTC	CAWTLSTGFGYTF
-	TRBJ2-2	-	TRBV7-2	TGTGCCAGCAGCTTGGGACATTCGAACACCGGGGAGCTGTTTTTT	CASSLGHSNTGELFF
-	TRBJ1-5	once	TRBV19	TGTGCCAGTAATCCATGGGGATATAGCAATCAGCCCCAGCATTTT	CASNPWGYSNQPQHF
TRBD2	TRBJ2-3	-	TRBV28	TGTGCCAGCAGTTCGGGACTAGCGGGGGGACAACCAAGCACAGATACGCAGTATTTT	CASSSGLAGGQPSTDTQYF
-	TRBJ2-7	-	TRBV27	TGTGCCAGCAGTTTAAAGGACGGGGGCTACGAGCAGTACTTC	CASSLKDGGYEQYF
-	TRBJ2-7	-	TRBV30	TGTGCCTGGTCGTACCTCAGGGAGAACCCCGCCTACGAGCAGTACTTC	CAWSYLRENPAYEQYF
TRBD1	TRBJ1-1	-	TRBV7-9	TGTGCCAGCAGCGAAAGTGACAGGGACTTCACTGAAGCTTTCTTT	CASSESDRDFTEAFF
TRBD1	TRBJ2-2	-	TRBV13	TGTGCCAGCAACTACAGGGGCGCGAACACCGGGGAGCTGTTTTTT	CASNYRGANTGELFF
TRBD1	TRBJ2-5	-	TRBV19	TGTGCCAGTAGGGAGACAGGGAAGGATGAGACCCAGTACTTC	CASRETGKDETQYF
-	TRBJ2-7	-	TRBV5-1	TGCGCCAGCAGCTTCGGGCAGACTTCCTACGAGCAGTACTTC	CASSFGQTSYEQYF
-	TRBJ1-2	few	TRBV15	TGTGCCACCAGCAGCCCTGAGACCGGAAACAATGGCTACACCTTC	CATSSPETGNNGYTF
-	TRBJ2-5	-	TRBV13	TGTGCCAGCAGCTCGGAGAGGCAGCCCAACCAAGAGACCCAGTACTTC	CASSSERQPNQETQYF
-	TRBJ2-7	-	TRBV19	TGTGCCAGTAGTATTGCCCTAGGTGGCTACGAGCAGTACTTC	CASSIALGGYEQYF
-	TRBJ2-2	-	TRBV4-2	TGTGCCAGCAGCCAAGATCCCGGGGCAAACACCGGGGAGCTGTTTTTT	CASSQDPGANTGELFF
-	TRBJ2-7	-	TRBV19	TGTGCCAGTAGCTCATTGAGTGGGGGCGAGCAGTACTTC	CASSSLSGGEQYF
-	TRBJ2-1	-	TRBV30	TGTGCCTGGAGTGTCGTGGGCCTAGGTGTGTTTGAGCAGTTCTTC	CAWSVVGLGVFEQFF
TRBD2	TRBJ2-2	-	TRBV5-4	TGTGCCAGCAGCGTATTAGCGGGGAACACCGGGGAGCTGTTTTTT	CASSVLAGNTGELFF
TRBD2	TRBJ2-5	-	TRBV27	TGTGCCAGCAGTTTATTGACGACTAGCGGGTCCATGGAGACCCAGTACTTC	CASSLLTTSGSMETQYF
-	TRBJ2-7	-	TRBV6-6	TGTGCCAGCAGTTCGGGCCCCAACGAGCAGTACTTC	CASSSGPNEQYF
TRBD2	TRBJ2-7	-	TRBV27	TGTGCCAGCAGTTCGGGACTAGAGCAGTACTTC	CASSSGLEQYF
TRBD1	TRBJ1-2	once	TRBV5-6	TGTGCCAGCAGCTTTTCAGGGGGCCGTTACACCTTC	CASSFSGGRYTF
-	TRBJ2-1	-	TRBV13	TGTGCCAGCAGCACCAGTATGGAGGGGAGCAATGAGCAGTTCTTC	CASSTSMEGSNEQFF
TRBD1	TRBJ1-2	few	TRBV27	TGTGCCAGCAGTTTTGGACAGGAGGGCTACACCTTC	CASSFGQEGYTF
TRBD1	TRBJ1-2	once	TRBV4-1	TGCGCCAGCAGCCATACAGGGGGCAGCTATGGCTACACCTTC	CASSHTGGSYGYTF
TRBD2	TRBJ2-3	once	TRBV5-8	TGTGCCACCCCGGGGGGGCGTTCTCATCCTAGCACAGATACGCAGTATTTT	CATPGGRSHPSTDTQYF
-	TRBJ1-2	-	TRBV5-8	TGTGCCAGCAGCCCGACAGAAGGGGCGGATGGCTACACCTTC	CASSPTEGADGYTF
-	TRBJ2-3	-	TRBV4-1	TGCGCCAGCAGCCAGGGGGAAGATACGCAGTATTTT	CASSQGEDTQYF
TRBD2	TRBJ2-2	-	TRBV19	TGTGCCAGCAGACTAGCAGGCGGGGAGCTGTTTTTT	CASRLAGGELFF
-	TRBJ2-7	-	TRBV28	TGTGCCAGCAGTTCCATTCGAGGGAACAGTGCCTACGAGCAGTACTTC	CASSSIRGNSAYEQYF
-	TRBJ1-2	-	TRBV9	TGTGCCAGCAGCGTAAACTACGTGGACGGCTACACCTTC	CASSVNYVDGYTF
-	TRBJ2-7	-	TRBV4-1	TGCGCCAGCAGCCAAGTAGGGGACTCTGGCTACGAGCAGTACTTC	CASSQVGDSGYEQYF
-	TRBJ2-5	-	TRBV7-6	TGTGCCAGCAGCTTGCGGGTCCAAGAGACCCAGTACTTC	CASSLRVQETQYF
-	TRBJ1-2	-	TRBV5-6	TGTGCCAGCAGCGCCGACAGTCTCCCCCCGGAAGATGGCTACACCTTC	CASSADSLPPEDGYTF
-	TRBJ1-5	-	TRBV9	TGTGCCAGCAGCGTAGGAGGAGGGATGGATCAGCCCCAGCATTTT	CASSVGGGMDQPQHF
-	TRBJ2-7	-	TRBV7-8	TGTGCCAGCAGCCAGGACAACCTATACGAGCAGTACTTC	CASSQDNLYEQYF
TRBD2	TRBJ2-1	-	TRBV4-3	TGCGCCAGCAGCCAATCGGTCCGTGGTCTAGCGGGAGACAATGAGCAGTTCTTC	CASSQSVRGLAGDNEQFF
-	TRBJ2-3	-	TRBV5-6	TGTGCCAGCAGCCCGGCCTGGGGATGGCTCAGCACAGATACGCAGTATTTT	CASSPAWGWLSTDTQYF
TRBD1	TRBJ2-7	-	TRBV30	TGTGCCGAATCCCCGGGACAGGGGTCCTACGAGCAGTACTTC	CAESPGQGSYEQYF
TRBD2	TRBJ2-3	-	TRBV10-2	TGCGCCAGCAGTGATCCCGCCTTTCTAGCGGGGGACCGCACAGATACGCAGTATTTT	CASSDPAFLAGDRTDTQYF
-	TRBJ1-4	once	TRBV9	TGTGCCAGCAGCACCTGGGACACTACTAATGAAAAACTGTTTTTT	CASSTWDTTNEKLFF
-	TRBJ2-3	once	TRBV2	TGTGCCAGCCAGGGACAAACCAACACAGATACGCAGTATTTT	CASQGQTNTDTQYF
-	TRBJ1-4	-	TRBV11-2	TGTGCCAGCAGCTTTGAGACAGAGAAACTGTTTTTT	CASSFETEKLFF
-	TRBJ1-2	-	TRBV28	TGTGCCAGCTTTTCCCTGCCGGAGGACAGCTATGGCTACACCTTC	CASFSLPEDSYGYTF
-	TRBJ2-1	-	TRBV6-1	TGTGCCAGCAGTGAAGCCCCACCGCAAGCTGAAGGCTACAATGAGCAGTTCTTC	CASSEAPPQAEGYNEQFF
TRBD1	TRBJ2-1	-	TRBV6-5	TGTGCCAGCAGTTACTCGACAGGGACGGATGAGCAGTTCTTC	CASSYSTGTDEQFF
-	TRBJ1-2	-	TRBV4-1	TGCGCCAGCAGCCAAGTCGCCACGGGAGCCATGTATGGCTACACCTTC	CASSQVATGAMYGYTF
-	TRBJ1-5	-	TRBV27	TGTGCCAGCAGATCCTCAGCCCTCAATCAGCCCCAGCATTTT	CASRSSALNQPQHF
TRBD2	TRBJ2-3	-	TRBV6-1	TGTGCCAGCAGTGAAGCTATAGCGGGAGCGGGGTTAGATACGCAGTATTTT	CASSEAIAGAGLDTQYF
-	TRBJ2-7	-	TRBV19	TGTGCCAGTAGTGTGCAGGGGATGGGCGAGCAGTACTTC	CASSVQGMGEQYF
-	TRBJ2-7	-	TRBV6-5	TGTGCCAGCAGTTACTCGTCCGGGACCTACGAGCAGTACTTC	CASSYSSGTYEQYF
TRBD2	TRBJ2-1	-	TRBV7-9	TGTGCCAGCACCCCGGCGGGACTAGCGGCTTCCTACAATGAGCAGTTCTTC	CASTPAGLAASYNEQFF
TRBD2	TRBJ2-7	once	TRBV27	TGTGCCAGGAGTATCGGGGGGGGCTACGAGCAGTACTTC	CARSIGGGYEQYF